Reported below is one T cell receptor (beta chain). Its antigen is currently unknown. The data derive from a study of shared clonotypes between healthy human individuals. General study points: The authors expected sequencing depth to affect clonotype sharing among donors.

The CDR3 has 13 residues. Looked up from germline, CDR1 is SGHNT and CDR2 is YENEEA. J gave up 6 bases and V 4 bases, and 2 bases lay outside the gene matches. Clones were read by immunoSEQ multiplex PCR, and TCRdb kept only the in-frame ones, dropping some. The table records about 2.3 million clones, 92% of them present only once. The sequence was obtained from a man between 18 and 29 years old in good health. Some clones in this sample may be carry-over from other donors' samples. Sample: naive CD4+ T cells from PBMCs. As to subset: CD45RA+ positively selected. The chain is built from TRBV11-3 and TRBJ2-3, with 9 bases matching TRBD1. The CDR3 sequence is CASSSGQGDTQYF. CDR3 nucleotides: TGTGCCAGCAGCTCAGGACAGGGGGATACGCAGTATTTT.